This T cell receptor beta chain originates from a study of blood T cell repertoires in COVID-19 (dated by TCRdb to 2020 to 2021). For the study in its entirety: Collaborator samples came from the United States, Italy and Spain and covered acute and convalescent phases of COVID-19. Where HLA class I and class II types were available, the types were taken from metadata supplied by the sample provider, not from assay-based typing. The dataset comprised deeply sampled blood TCRbeta repertoires from subjects exposed to, actively infected with, or recovered from COVID-19. The prospective study material was composed of cDNA or gDNA derived from T cells, B-cell-depleted T cells, or PBMCs. A de-identified subject ID, COVID-19 status, age in years and sex were almost always included in the sample metadata. Samples were obtained from the ongoing ImmuneRACE study (first 160 participants) and from about 1,300 subjects provided by 6 global collaborators. A freely available public database, intended as a resource for researchers studying the immune response to SARS-CoV-2, is where the repertoires were released.

Relative to germline, V is missing 0 bases and J is missing 4 bases, with 7 bases of the junction outside any gene match. From its cysteine to its phenylalanine, the CDR3 spans 16 amino acids. Only the CDR3 DNA is retained, 48 bases long and in frame from the first base. The germline V gene specifies MNHEY as CDR1 and SVGAGI as CDR2. With regard to this clone: What this receptor recognizes is not known. Base qualities are missing; no much larger clone stands one base away.

TCRbeta CDR3 regions were amplified from genomic DNA by means of the immunoSEQ Assay, a bias-controlled multiplex PCR. Regarding the original processing steps: The number of nucleated cells in each sample was estimated by amplification of reference gene primers within the assay. Sequence reads were collapsed and filtered to measure the absolute abundance of every unique TCRbeta CDR3 rearrangement. For each sample, productive Simpson clonality was calculated as the square root of Simpson's diversity index over productive rearrangements. TCRdb's version of the immuneACCESS table is confined to in-frame rearrangements and falls short of the full clone set. An unresolved V gene accounts for under half of the shortfall where checked; the remainder is of unknown origin. V, J and clone size are taken as reported in that table, and D and trimming were inferred from the DNA itself. Across this sample there are just over 300,000 clones, with nearly 90% seen only once. The top ten clones comprise about 1.7% of the sample.

One collaborating source in Seattle enrolled patients during active infection and followed them longitudinally through the course of disease. Collaborating institutions collected whole blood in K2EDTA tubes following their own protocols. For TCRbeta analysis, collaborator samples were shipped as frozen whole blood, as isolated PBMCs, or as DNA extracted from either sample type. Summary of the overall study and its limitations: Clinical and demographic metadata were provided uncurated, with the amount varying by source and participant.

The sample taken for sequencing was peripheral blood. The clonotype was recovered from a young woman with COVID-19, enrolled during active disease. The V gene is TRBV6-5 and the J gene is TRBJ1-2; TRBD1 agrees with 8 junctional bases. The CDR3 protein: CASSYSTTGAGYGYTF. The DNA sequence follows: TGTGCCAGCAGTTACTCGACGACAGGGGCTGGCTATGGCTACACCTTC.